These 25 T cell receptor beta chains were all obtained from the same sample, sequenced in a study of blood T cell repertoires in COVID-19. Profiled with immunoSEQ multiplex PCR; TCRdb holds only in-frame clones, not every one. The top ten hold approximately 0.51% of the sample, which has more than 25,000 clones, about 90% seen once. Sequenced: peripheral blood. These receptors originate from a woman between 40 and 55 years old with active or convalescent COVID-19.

This CDR3 reads CASSSTGTGLSEQYF. CDR3 nucleotides: TGTGCCAGCAGCTCAACCGGGACAGGGCTTAGTGAGCAGTACTTC. The rearrangement uses TRBV6-5 and TRBJ2-7; TRBD1 agrees at 9 bases. The ends lost 6 bases at V and 7 bases at J; junction bases unmatched: 13. CDR3 length: 15 amino acids. Germline V gene sequence: CDR1 MNHEY, CDR2 SVGAGI.

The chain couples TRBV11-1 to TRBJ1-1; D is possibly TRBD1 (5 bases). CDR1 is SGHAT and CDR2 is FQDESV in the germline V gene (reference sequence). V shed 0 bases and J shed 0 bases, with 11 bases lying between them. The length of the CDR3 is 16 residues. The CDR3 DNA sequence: TGTGCCAGCAGCTTAGCGGAGGGGACCCTGAACACTGAAGCTTTCTTT. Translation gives CASSLAEGTLNTEAFF.

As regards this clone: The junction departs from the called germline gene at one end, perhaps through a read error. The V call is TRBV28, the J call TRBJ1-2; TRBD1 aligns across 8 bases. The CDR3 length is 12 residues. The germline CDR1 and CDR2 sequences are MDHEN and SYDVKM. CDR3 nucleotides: TGTGCCAGCAGGGAAGGACAGGGTAAAACGCAGTTC. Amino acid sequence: CASREGQGKTQF.

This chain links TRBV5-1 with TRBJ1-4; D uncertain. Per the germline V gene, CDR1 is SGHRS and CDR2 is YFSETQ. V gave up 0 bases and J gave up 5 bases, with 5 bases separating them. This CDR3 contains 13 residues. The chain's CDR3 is CASSLAGNEKLFF. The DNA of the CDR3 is TGCGCCAGCAGCTTGGCCGGGAATGAAAAACTGTTTTTT.

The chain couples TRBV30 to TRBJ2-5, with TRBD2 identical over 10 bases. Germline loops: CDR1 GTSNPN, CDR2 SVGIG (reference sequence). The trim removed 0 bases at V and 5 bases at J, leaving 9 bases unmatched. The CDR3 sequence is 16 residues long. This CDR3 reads CAWSVERGGRRETQYF. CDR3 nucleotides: TGTGCCTGGAGTGTGGAGCGGGGGGGCCGTCGGGAGACCCAGTACTTC.

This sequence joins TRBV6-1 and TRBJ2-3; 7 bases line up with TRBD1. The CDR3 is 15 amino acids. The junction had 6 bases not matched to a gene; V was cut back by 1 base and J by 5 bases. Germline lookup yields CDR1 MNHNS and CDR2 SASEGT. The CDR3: CASSEEGRGLDTQYF. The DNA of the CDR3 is TGTGCCAGCAGTGAAGAAGGCAGGGGGTTAGATACGCAGTATTTT.

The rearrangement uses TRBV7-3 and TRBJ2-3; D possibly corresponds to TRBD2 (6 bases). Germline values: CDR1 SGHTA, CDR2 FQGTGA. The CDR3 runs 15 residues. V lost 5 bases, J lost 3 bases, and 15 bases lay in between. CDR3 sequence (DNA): TGTGCCAGCAGCCCTCAGACTAGAAGGACAGATACGCAGTATTTT. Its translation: CASSPQTRRTDTQYF. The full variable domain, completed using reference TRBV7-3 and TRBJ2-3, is GAGVSQTPSNKVTEKGKYVELRCDPISGHTALYWYRQSLGQGPEFLIYFQGTGAADDSGLPNDRFFAVRPEGSVSTLKIQRTERGDSAVYLCASSPQTRRTDTQYFGPGTRLTVL.

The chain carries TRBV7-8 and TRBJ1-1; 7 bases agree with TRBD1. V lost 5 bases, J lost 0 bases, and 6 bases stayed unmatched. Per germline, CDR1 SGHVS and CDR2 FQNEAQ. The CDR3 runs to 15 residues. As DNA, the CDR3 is TGTGCCAGCAGCCTACAGGGGCTCATGAACACTGAAGCTTTCTTT. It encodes CASSLQGLMNTEAFF.

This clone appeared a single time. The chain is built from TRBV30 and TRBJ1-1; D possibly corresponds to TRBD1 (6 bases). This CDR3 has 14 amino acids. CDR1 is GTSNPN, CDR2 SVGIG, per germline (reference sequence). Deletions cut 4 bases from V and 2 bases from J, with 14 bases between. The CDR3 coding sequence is TGTGCCTGGAACCCGGACAGTTTCAACACTGAAGCTTTCTTT. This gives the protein CAWNPDSFNTEAFF.

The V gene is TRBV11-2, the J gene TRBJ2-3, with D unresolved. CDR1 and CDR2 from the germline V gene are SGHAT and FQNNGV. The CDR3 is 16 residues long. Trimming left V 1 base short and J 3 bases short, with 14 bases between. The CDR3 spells CASSLGANRFTDTQYF. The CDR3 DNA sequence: TGTGCCAGCAGCTTAGGGGCGAATAGGTTTACAGATACGCAGTATTTT.

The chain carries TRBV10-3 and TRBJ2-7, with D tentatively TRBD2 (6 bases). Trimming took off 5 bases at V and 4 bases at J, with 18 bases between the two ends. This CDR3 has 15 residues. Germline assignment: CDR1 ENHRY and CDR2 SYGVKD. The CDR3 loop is CAISSGRGRQYEQYF. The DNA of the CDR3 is TGTGCCATCAGTAGTGGGCGGGGTCGGCAGTACGAGCAGTACTTC.

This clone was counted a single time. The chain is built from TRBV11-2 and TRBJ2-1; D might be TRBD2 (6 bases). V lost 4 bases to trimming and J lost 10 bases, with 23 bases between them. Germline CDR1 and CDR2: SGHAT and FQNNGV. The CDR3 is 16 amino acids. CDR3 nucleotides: TGTGCCAGCAGCTCTCCCTCCGGGACTCGATTTAGGGAGCAGTTCTTC. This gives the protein CASSSPSGTRFREQFF. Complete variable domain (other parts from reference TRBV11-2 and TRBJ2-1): EAGVAQSPRYKIIEKRQSVAFWCNPISGHATLYWYQQILGQGPKLLIQFQNNGVVDDSQLPKDRFSAERLKGVDSTLKIQPAKLEDSAVYLCASSSPSGTRFREQFFGPGTRLTVL.

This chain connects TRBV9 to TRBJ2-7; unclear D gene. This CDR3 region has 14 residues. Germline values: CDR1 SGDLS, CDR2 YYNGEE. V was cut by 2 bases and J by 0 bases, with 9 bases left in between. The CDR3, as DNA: TGTGCCAGCAGCGTGGGCTTTATCTCCTACGAGCAGTACTTC. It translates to CASSVGFISYEQYF.

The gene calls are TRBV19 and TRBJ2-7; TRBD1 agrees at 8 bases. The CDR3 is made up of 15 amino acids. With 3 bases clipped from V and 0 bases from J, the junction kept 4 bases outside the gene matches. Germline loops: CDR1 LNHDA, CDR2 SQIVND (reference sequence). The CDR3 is CASSIPGQGSYEQYF. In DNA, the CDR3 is TGTGCCAGTAGTATCCCCGGACAGGGCTCCTACGAGCAGTACTTC.

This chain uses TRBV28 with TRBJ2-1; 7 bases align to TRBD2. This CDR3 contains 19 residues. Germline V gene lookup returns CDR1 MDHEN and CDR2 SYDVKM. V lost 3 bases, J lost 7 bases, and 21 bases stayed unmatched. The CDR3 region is CASSFSPPSGTINGNEQFF. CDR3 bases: TGTGCCAGCAGTTTCTCCCCCCCCTCGGGGACTATCAATGGGAATGAGCAGTTCTTC.

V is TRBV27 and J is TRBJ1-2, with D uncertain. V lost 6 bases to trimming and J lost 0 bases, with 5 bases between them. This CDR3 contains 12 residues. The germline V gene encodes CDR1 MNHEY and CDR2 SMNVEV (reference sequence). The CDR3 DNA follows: TGTGCCAGCAGCCAAACTAACTATGGCTACACCTTC. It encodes CASSQTNYGYTF.

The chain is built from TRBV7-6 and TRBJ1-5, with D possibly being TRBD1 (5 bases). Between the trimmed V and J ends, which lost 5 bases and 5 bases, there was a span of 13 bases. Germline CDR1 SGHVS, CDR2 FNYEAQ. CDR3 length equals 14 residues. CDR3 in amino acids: CASSAGGGDQPQHF. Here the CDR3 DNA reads TGTGCCAGCAGCGCCGGGGGGGGAGATCAGCCCCAGCATTTT.

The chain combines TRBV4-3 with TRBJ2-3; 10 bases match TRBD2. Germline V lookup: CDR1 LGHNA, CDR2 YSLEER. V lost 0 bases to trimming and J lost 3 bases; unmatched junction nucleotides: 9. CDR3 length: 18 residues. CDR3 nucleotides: TGCGCCAGCAGCCAAGAGGAGAAGCGGGGGGGCGGGACAGATACGCAGTATTTT. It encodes CASSQEEKRGGGTDTQYF.

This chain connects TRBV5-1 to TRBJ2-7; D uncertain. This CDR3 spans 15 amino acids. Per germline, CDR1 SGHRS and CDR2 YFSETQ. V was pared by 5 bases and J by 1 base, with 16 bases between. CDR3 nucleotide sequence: TGCGCCAGCAGACGATTAACTGAGTTTTCCTACGAGCAGTACTTC. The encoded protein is CASRRLTEFSYEQYF.

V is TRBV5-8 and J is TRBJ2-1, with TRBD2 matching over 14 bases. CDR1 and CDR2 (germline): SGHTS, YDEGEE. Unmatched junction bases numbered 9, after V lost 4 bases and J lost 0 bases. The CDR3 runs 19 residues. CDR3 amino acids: CASSPHGLAGGSSYNEQFF. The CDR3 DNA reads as TGTGCCAGCAGCCCGCATGGACTAGCGGGAGGCAGCTCCTACAATGAGCAGTTCTTC.

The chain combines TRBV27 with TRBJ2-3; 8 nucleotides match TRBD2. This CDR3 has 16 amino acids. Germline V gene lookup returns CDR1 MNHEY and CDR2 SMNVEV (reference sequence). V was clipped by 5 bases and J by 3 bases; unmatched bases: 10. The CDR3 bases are TGTGCCAGCAGTACCCTAAAGCCGGGGGGGACAGATACGCAGTATTTT. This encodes CASSTLKPGGTDTQYF.

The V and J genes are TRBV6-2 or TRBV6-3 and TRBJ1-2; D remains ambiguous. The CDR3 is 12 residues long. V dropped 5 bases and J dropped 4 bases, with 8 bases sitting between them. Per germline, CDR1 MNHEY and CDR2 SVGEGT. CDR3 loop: CASSRESYGYTF. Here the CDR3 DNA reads TGTGCCAGCAGTAGGGAGTCCTATGGCTACACCTTC.

This CDR3 is CASSYASGKYNEQFF. The CDR3 coding sequence is TGTGCCAGCAGCTACGCTAGCGGGAAGTACAATGAGCAGTTCTTC. This sequence joins TRBV3-1 (or the pseudogene TRBV3-2) and TRBJ2-1; 9 bases are a match to TRBD2. J lost 4 bases, V lost 5 bases, and 6 bases had no gene match. This CDR3 is built from 15 residues. Germline CDR1 and CDR2: LGHDT and YNNKEL (reference sequence).

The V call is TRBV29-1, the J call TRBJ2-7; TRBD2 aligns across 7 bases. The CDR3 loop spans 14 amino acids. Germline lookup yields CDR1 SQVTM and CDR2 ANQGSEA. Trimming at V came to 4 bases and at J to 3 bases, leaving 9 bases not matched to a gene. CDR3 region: CSVVLGEGGYEQYF. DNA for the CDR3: TGCAGCGTTGTGTTGGGGGAGGGAGGCTACGAGCAGTACTTC.

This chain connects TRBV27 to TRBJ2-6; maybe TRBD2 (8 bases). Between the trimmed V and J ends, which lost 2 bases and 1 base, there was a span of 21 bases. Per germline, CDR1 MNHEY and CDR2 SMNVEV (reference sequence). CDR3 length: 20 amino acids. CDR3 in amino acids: CASSLVAGGQRNSGANVLTF. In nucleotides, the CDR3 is TGTGCCAGCAGTTTAGTGGCGGGGGGACAGCGTAATTCTGGGGCCAACGTCCTGACTTTC.